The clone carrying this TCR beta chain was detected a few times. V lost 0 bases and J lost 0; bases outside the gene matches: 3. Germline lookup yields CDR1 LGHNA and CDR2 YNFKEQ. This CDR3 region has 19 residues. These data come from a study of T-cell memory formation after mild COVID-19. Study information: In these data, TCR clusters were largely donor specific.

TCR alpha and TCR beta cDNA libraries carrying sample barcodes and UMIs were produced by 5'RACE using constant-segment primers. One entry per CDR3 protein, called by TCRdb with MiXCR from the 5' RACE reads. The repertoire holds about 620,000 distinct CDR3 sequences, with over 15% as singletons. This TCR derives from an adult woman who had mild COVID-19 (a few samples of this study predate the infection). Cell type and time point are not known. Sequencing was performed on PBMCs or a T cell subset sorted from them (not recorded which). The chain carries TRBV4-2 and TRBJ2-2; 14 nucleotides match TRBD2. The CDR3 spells CASSQETSGRAPNTGELFF. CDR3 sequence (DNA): TGTGCCAGCAGCCAAGAGACTAGCGGGAGGGCCCCGAACACCGGGGAGCTGTTTTTT.